This entry is about one T cell receptor (beta chain). The data originate from a study of CD8 T cells in Susac syndrome. When the RNA was reverse transcribed, random hexamers were used with an input of about 0.5 to 1 ug. It was immunoSEQ multiplex PCR that amplified TCR beta CDR3 across 54 Vbeta and 13 Jbeta. TCRdb recomputed calls from the immunoSEQ multiplex PCR reads with MiXCR, one row per CDR3 protein. The sample records under 200,000 distinct CDR3 sequences, roughly 95% being singletons. This clonotype originated in a human donor with Susac syndrome. The sequenced material came from CD4+ T cells from PBMCs.

The CDR3 sequence is CASSPPGLAGFSEQFF. CDR3 DNA: TGTGCCAGCTCACCCCCCGGACTAGCGGGTTTCAGTGAGCAGTTCTTC. The chain recombines TRBV18 with TRBJ2-1; 11 nucleotides match TRBD2. V dropped 3 bases and J dropped 9; count of bases not matched to a gene: 10. Germline CDR1 and CDR2: KGHSH and LQKENI. CDR3 size: 16 residues.